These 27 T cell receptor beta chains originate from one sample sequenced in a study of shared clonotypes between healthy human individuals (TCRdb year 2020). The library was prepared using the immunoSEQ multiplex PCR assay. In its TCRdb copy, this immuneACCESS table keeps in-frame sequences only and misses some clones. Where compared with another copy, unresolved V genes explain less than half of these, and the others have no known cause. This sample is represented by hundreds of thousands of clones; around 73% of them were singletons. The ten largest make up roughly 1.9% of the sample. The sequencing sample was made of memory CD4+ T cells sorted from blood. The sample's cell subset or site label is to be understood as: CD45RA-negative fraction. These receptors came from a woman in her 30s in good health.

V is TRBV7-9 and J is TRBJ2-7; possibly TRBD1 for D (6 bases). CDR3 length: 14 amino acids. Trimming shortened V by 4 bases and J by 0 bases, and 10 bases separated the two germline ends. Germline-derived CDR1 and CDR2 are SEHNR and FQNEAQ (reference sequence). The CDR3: CASSYRDNSYEQYF. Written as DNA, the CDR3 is TGTGCCAGCAGCTACCGGGACAACTCCTACGAGCAGTACTTC.

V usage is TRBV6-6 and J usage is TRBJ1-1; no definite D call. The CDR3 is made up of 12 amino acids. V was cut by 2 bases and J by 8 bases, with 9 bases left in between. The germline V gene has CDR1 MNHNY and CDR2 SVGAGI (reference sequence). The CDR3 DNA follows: TGTGCCAGCAGTTACGGGTTGGCAGAAGCTTTCTTT. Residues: CASSYGLAEAFF.

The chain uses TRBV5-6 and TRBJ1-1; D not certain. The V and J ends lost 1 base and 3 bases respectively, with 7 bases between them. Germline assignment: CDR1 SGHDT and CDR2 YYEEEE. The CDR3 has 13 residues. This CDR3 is CASSLPIHTEAFF. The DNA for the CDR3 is TGTGCCAGCAGCTTGCCCATCCACACTGAAGCTTTCTTT.

The CDR3 nucleotides are TGTGCCAGCAGTCGGTACAATGAGCAGTTCTTC. Amino acid sequence: CASSRYNEQFF. The rearrangement uses TRBV28 and TRBJ2-1, with unresolved D. The CDR3 totals 11 residues. V lost 5 bases and J lost 4, with 3 bases in between. The germline gives CDR1 MDHEN, CDR2 SYDVKM. The variable domain in full, with the rest retrieved from reference TRBV28 and TRBJ2-1, is DVKVTQSSRYLVKRTGEKVFLECVQDMDHENMFWYRQDPGLGLRLIYFSYDVKMKEKGDIPEGYSVSREKKERFSLILESASTNQTSMYLCASSRYNEQFFGPGTRLTVL.

CDR3 in amino acids: CASSPAGVETQYF. DNA of the CDR3: TGTGCCAGCTCACCCGCAGGGGTAGAGACCCAGTACTTC. V and J are TRBV18 and TRBJ2-5; D is perhaps TRBD1 (6 bases). CDR1 and CDR2 (germline): KGHSH, LQKENI. V lost 3 bases to trimming and J lost 4 bases, with 9 bases between them. There are 13 residues in the CDR3.

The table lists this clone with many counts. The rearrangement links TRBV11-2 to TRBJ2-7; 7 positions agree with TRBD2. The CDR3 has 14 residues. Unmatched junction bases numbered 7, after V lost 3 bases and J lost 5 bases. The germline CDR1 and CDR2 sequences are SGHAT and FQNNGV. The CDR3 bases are TGTGCCAGCAGCTTCTACACCGGGAGGAACGAGCAGTACTTC. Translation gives CASSFYTGRNEQYF.

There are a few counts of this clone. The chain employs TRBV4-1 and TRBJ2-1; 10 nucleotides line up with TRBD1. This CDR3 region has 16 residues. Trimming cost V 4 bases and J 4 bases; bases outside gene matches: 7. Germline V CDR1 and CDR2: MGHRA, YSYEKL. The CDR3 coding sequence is TGCGCCAGCAGCCCGGGACAGGGGCGCGGATACAATGAGCAGTTCTTC. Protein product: CASSPGQGRGYNEQFF.

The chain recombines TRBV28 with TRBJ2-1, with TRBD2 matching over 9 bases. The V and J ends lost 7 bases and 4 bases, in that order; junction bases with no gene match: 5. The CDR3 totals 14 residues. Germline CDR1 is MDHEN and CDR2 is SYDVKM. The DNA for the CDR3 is TGTGCCAGCATCGATCTAGCGGGATACAATGAGCAGTTCTTC. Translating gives CASIDLAGYNEQFF.

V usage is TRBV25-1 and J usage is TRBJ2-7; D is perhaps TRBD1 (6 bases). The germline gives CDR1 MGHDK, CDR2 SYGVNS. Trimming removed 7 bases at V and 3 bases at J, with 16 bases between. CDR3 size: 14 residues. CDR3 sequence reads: CASTSQGFFYEQYF. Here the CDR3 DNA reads TGTGCCAGCACCTCCCAGGGGTTCTTCTACGAGCAGTACTTC.

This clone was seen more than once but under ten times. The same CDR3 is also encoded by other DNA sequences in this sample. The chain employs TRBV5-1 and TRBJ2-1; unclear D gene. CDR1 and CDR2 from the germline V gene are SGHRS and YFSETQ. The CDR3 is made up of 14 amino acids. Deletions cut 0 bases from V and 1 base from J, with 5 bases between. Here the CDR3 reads CASSLAGSYNEQFF. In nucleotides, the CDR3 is TGCGCCAGCAGCTTGGCCGGATCCTACAATGAGCAGTTCTTC. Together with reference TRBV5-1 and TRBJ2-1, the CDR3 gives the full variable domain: KAGVTQTPRYLIKTRGQQVTLSCSPISGHRSVSWYQQTPGQGLQFLFEYFSETQRNKGNFPGRFSGRQFSNSRSEMNVSTLELGDSALYLCASSLAGSYNEQFFGPGTRLTVL.

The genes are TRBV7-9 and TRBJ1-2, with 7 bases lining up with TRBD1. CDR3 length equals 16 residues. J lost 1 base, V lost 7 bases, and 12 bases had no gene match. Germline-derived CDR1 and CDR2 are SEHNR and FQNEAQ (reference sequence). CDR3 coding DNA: TGTGCCAGCACCAAAACCCCGACAGGGAGTAACTATGGCTACACCTTC. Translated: CASTKTPTGSNYGYTF.

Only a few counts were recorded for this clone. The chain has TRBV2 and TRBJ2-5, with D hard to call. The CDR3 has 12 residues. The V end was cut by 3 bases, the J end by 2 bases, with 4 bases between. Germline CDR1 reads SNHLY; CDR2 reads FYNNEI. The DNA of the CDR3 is TGTGCCAGCAGTGACGATCAAGAGACCCAGTACTTC. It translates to CASSDDQETQYF.

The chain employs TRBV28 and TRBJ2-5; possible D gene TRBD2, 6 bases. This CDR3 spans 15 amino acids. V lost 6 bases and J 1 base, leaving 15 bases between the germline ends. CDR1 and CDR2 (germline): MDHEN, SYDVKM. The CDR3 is CASSARKGLQETQYF. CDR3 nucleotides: TGTGCCAGCAGCGCACGTAAGGGACTCCAAGAGACCCAGTACTTC.

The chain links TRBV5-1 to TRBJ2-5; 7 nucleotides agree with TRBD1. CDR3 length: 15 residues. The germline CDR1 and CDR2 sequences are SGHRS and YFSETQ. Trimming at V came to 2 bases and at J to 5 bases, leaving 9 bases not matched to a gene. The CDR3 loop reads CASSFRQGKRETQYF. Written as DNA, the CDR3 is TGCGCCAGCAGCTTCAGACAGGGAAAGCGGGAGACCCAGTACTTC. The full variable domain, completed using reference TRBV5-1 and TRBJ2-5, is KAGVTQTPRYLIKTRGQQVTLSCSPISGHRSVSWYQQTPGQGLQFLFEYFSETQRNKGNFPGRFSGRQFSNSRSEMNVSTLELGDSALYLCASSFRQGKRETQYFGPGTRLLVL.

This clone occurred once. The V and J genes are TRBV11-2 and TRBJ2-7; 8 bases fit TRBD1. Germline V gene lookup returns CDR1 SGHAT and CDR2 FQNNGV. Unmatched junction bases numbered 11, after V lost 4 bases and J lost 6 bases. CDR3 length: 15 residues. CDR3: CASSSLWQGAGEQYF. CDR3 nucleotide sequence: TGTGCCAGCAGCTCGCTGTGGCAGGGGGCAGGCGAGCAGTACTTC.

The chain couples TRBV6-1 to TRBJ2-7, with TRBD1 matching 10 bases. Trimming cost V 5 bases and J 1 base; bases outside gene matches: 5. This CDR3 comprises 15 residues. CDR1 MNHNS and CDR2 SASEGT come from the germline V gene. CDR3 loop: CASSTRQGASYEQYF. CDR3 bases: TGTGCCAGCAGTACCCGACAGGGGGCTTCCTACGAGCAGTACTTC.

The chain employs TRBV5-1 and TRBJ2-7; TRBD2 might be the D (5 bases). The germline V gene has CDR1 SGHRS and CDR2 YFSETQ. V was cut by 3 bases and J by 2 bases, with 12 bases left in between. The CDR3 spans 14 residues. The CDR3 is CASSSDSLAYEQYF. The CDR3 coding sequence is TGCGCCAGCAGCTCGGACTCCCTGGCCTACGAGCAGTACTTC.

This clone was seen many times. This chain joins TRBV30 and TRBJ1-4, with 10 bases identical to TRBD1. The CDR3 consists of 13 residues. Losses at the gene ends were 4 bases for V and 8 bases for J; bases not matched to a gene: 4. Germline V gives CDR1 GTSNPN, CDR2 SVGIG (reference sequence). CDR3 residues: CAWMGQGYEKLFF. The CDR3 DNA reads TGTGCCTGGATGGGACAGGGGTACGAAAAACTGTTTTTT.

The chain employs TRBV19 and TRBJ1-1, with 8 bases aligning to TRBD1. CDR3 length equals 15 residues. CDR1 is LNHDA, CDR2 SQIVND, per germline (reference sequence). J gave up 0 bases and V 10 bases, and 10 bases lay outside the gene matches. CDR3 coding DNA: TGTGCCACCGACAGGGGCGTGGGGATGAACACTGAAGCTTTCTTT. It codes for CATDRGVGMNTEAFF.

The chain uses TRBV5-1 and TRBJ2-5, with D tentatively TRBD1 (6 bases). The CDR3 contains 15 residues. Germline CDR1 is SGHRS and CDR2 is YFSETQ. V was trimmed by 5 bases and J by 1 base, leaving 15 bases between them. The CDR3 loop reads CASRVTGTLQETQYF. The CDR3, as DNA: TGCGCCAGCAGGGTTACCGGGACACTCCAAGAGACCCAGTACTTC.

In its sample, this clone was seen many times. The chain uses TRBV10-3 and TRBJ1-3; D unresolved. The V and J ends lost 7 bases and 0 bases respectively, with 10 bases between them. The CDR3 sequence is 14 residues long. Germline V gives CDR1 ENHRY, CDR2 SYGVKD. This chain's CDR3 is CAIKETDSGNTIYF. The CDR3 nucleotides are TGTGCCATCAAGGAGACTGACTCTGGAAACACCATATATTTT.

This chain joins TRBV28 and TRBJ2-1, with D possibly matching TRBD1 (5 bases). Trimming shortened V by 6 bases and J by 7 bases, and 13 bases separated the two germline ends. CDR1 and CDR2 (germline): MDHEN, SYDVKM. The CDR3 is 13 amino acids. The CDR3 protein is CASRKDNENEQFF. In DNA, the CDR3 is TGTGCCAGCAGAAAGGACAACGAAAATGAGCAGTTCTTC.

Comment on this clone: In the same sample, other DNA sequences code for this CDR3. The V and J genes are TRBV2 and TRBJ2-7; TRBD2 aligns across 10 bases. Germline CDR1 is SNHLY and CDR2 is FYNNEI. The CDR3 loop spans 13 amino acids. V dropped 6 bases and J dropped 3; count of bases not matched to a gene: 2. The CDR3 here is CASRASGSYEQYF. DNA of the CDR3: TGTGCCAGCAGGGCTAGCGGGAGCTACGAGCAGTACTTC.

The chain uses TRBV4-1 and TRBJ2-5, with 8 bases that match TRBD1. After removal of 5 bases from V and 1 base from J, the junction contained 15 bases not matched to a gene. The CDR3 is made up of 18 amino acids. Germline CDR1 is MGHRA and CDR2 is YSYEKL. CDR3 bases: TGCGCCAGCAGCTCAACGGTCCGGTTTGGGACAGGCCAAGAGACCCAGTACTTC. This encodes CASSSTVRFGTGQETQYF.

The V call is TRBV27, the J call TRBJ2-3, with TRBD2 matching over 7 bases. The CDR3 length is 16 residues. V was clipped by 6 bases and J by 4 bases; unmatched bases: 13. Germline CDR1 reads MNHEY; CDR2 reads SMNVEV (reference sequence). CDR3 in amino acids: CASRKISGERADTQYF. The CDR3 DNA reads TGTGCCAGCAGAAAAATCAGCGGGGAGAGGGCAGATACGCAGTATTTT.

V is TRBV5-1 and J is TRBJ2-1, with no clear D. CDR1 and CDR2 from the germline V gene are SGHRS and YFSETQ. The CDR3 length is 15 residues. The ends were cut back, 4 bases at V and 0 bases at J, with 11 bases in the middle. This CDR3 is CASSLTTHSYNEQFF. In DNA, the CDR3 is TGCGCCAGCAGCCTGACCACACACTCCTACAATGAGCAGTTCTTC.

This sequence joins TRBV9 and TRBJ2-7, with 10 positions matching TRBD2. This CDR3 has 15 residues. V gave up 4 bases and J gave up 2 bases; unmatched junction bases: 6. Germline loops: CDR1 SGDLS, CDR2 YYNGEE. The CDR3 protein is CASSPSLAGPYEQYF. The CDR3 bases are TGTGCCAGCAGCCCCTCACTAGCGGGGCCCTACGAGCAGTACTTC.